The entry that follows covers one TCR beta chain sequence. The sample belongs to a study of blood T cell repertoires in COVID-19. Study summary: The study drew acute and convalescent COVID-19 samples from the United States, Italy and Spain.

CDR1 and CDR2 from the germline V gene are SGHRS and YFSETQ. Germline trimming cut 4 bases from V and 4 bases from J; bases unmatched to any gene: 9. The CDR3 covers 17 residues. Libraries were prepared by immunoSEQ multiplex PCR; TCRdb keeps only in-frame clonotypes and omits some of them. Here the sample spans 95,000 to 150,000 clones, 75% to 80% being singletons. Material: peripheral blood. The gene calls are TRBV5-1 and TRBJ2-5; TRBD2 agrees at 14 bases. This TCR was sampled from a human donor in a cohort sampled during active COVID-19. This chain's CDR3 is CASSPGTSGSFRETQYF. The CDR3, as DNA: TGCGCCAGCAGCCCGGGGACTAGCGGGAGCTTTAGAGAGACCCAGTACTTC.